This T cell receptor (beta chain) derives from a study of T cell repertoires in cytomegalovirus infection. At the level of the study: CMV infection together with matching HLA type was indicated by public TCR beta signatures. Study-wide results and limits: People with CMV and the relevant HLA were identified by cumulative public TCR beta family frequency. Ex vivo, HLA-C-restricted CMV-specific TCR beta clonotypes prevailed over the rest of the response.

A note on this clonotype: No antigen is known for it.

TCRdb reprocessed the reads with MiXCR, giving one entry per CDR3 protein. The sample has about 770,000 distinct CDR3 sequences; almost 30% are singletons. This sequence was found in a human donor in good health (CMV status not recorded). Some clones in this sample may be carry-over from other donors' samples. The sequences come from cultured CD8+ T cells from PBMCs, collected from culture after CMV antigen stimulation.

The DNA for the CDR3 is TGTGCCAGCAGCTTAGCTGCCAGGGGCCGGGAGACCCAGTACTTC. This translates into CASSLAARGRETQYF. The chain recombines TRBV7-6 with TRBJ2-5, with D possibly matching TRBD1 (6 bases). Germline lookup yields CDR1 SGHVS and CDR2 FNYEAQ. Trimming removed 0 bases at V and 5 bases at J, with 13 bases between. The CDR3 loop spans 15 amino acids.